This T cell receptor beta chain was sequenced in a study of cytomegalovirus exposure and HLA in healthy donors. The germline CDR1 and CDR2 sequences are SNHLY and FYNNEI. The CDR3 length is 14 residues. V shed 4 bases and J 5 bases; nucleotides not matched to a gene: 6. Sequencing used immunoSEQ multiplex PCR; TCRdb keeps in-frame clones, though not all of them. The top ten clones hold about 1.8% of a sample with 85,000 to 120,000 clones, about nine tenths of them seen once. V and J are TRBV2 and TRBJ1-2, with TRBD1 identical over 8 bases. This clonotype was sampled from a woman between 18 and 30 years old in good health and CMV-seropositive. The sequenced sample consisted of PBMCs. Here the CDR3 DNA reads TGTGCCAGCAGTGTCTTAACAGGGGGATATGGCTACACCTTC. Encoded protein: CASSVLTGGYGYTF.